Below, 32 T cell receptor beta chains from the same sample are listed, as sequenced in a study of OX40 agonist ivuxolimab in advanced cancers. Clones were sequenced by immunoSEQ multiplex PCR, and TCRdb holds only the in-frame ones, with some missing. The repertoire consists of about 15,000 clones, with about 80% occurring once and the leading ten covering about 32%. The sequenced sample was CD4+ or CD8+ T cells sorted from blood, obtained in a trial of the OX40 agonist ivuxolimab. These receptor sequences come from an adult with an advanced solid tumor such as melanoma, head and neck, liver or kidney cancer.

The gene calls are TRBV27 and TRBJ1-6; 8 bases align to TRBD1. The germline V gene encodes CDR1 MNHEY and CDR2 SMNVEV (reference sequence). With 3 bases clipped from V and 7 bases from J, the junction kept 5 bases outside the gene matches. This CDR3 comprises 15 residues. The CDR3 DNA sequence: TGTGCCAGCAGTTTCAACAGGGGGGGGAATTCACCCCTCCACTTT. This gives the protein CASSFNRGGNSPLHF.

This chain uses TRBV15 with TRBJ2-7; D gene uncertain. CDR1 and CDR2 from the germline V gene are LNHNV and YYDKDF (reference sequence). The V end lost 3 bases, the J end lost 7 bases, and 10 bases lay between the germline ends. The CDR3 runs 12 residues. The CDR3 spells CATSSEGEEQYF. In nucleotides, the CDR3 is TGTGCCACCAGCAGTGAAGGTGAGGAGCAGTACTTC.

This clone was seen once. The chain combines TRBV7-2 with TRBJ1-5; TRBD1 agrees at 10 bases. This CDR3 is 15 amino acids long. Germline V gene lookup returns CDR1 SGHTA and CDR2 FQGNSA. The V gene end was trimmed by 5 bases and the J gene end by 5 bases; junction bases not matched to a gene: 6. The CDR3 reads CASSPTGGEDQPQHF. CDR3 nucleotide sequence: TGTGCCAGCAGCCCGACAGGGGGCGAGGATCAGCCCCAGCATTTT.

J is TRBJ1-4 and V is TRBV19; D not resolved. The ends were cut back, 7 bases at V and 7 bases at J, with 13 bases in the middle. This CDR3 comprises 13 residues. Germline lookup yields CDR1 LNHDA and CDR2 SQIVND (reference sequence). The CDR3 sequence is CASTGPGSEKLFF. CDR3 DNA sequence: TGTGCCAGTACCGGGCCTGGGAGTGAAAAACTGTTTTTT.

The chain recombines TRBV7-2 with TRBJ1-2, with a weak D call TRBD1 (6 bases). The CDR3 is 15 amino acids. Germline CDR1 is SGHTA and CDR2 is FQGNSA. Trimming stripped 4 bases from V and 3 bases from J, with 15 bases between. The CDR3 bases are TGTGCCAGCAGCTCGAGCGAGGGGGTCGACTATGGCTACACCTTC. Residues: CASSSSEGVDYGYTF. Full variable domain (outside the CDR3, taken from reference TRBV7-2 and TRBJ1-2): GAGVSQSPSNKVTEKGKDVELRCDPISGHTALYWYRQSLGQGLEFLIYFQGNSAPDKSGLPSDRFSAERTGGSVSTLTIQRTQQEDSAVYLCASSSSEGVDYGYTFGSGTRLTVV.

This chain connects TRBV7-2 to TRBJ2-7, with D unresolved. Trimming took 4 bases from V and 6 from J, leaving 7 bases between them. The CDR3 covers 11 residues. The germline V gene encodes CDR1 SGHTA and CDR2 FQGNSA. The DNA of the CDR3 is TGTGCCAGCAGCTCTCACTTCGAGCAGTACTTC. Protein: CASSSHFEQYF.

By share, this clone counts as medium-sized. One end of the junction is discordant with germline, which a read error may explain. The sample contains more than one DNA sequence encoding this CDR3. The rearrangement uses TRBV5-1 and TRBJ1-5; no definite D call. The CDR3 is 15 amino acids. Germline values: CDR1 SGHRS, CDR2 YFSETQ. CDR3 nucleotides: TGTGCCAGCAGCGTCTATTTTGGCGGCAATCAGCCCCAGCATTTT. Protein sequence: CASSVYFGGNQPQHF.

The chain carries TRBV4-3 and TRBJ1-5; weak D call: TRBD1 (6 bases). The CDR3 covers 16 residues. Germline V gives CDR1 LGHNA, CDR2 YSLEER. The ends were cut back, 0 bases at V and 7 bases at J, with 16 bases in the middle. The DNA of the CDR3 is TGCGCCAGCAGCCAAGACGTCGCAGGGGCGGGCCAGCCCCAGCATTTT. Amino acids: CASSQDVAGAGQPQHF.

This clone has only one observation. The chain combines TRBV12-5 with TRBJ1-1, with D perhaps TRBD1 (5 bases). This CDR3 is 15 amino acids long. Germline-derived CDR1 and CDR2 are LGHNT and FRNRAP. V was clipped by 5 bases and J by 0 bases, with 13 bases between them. The CDR3 spells CASGPPRVMNTEAFF. CDR3 in DNA: TGTGCTAGTGGTCCTCCCAGGGTCATGAACACTGAAGCTTTCTTT.

The gene calls are TRBV29-1 and TRBJ2-5; D might be TRBD1 or TRBD2, each matching 5 bases. Trimming pared 0 bases from V and 2 bases from J, leaving 7 bases between. The CDR3 runs to 13 residues. Germline CDR1 and CDR2: SQVTM and ANQGSEA. In DNA form, the CDR3 reads TGCAGCGTTGAAGACAGGGAGCAAGAGACCCAGTACTTC. This translates into CSVEDREQETQYF.

The V gene is TRBV19, the J gene TRBJ1-6; no reliable D call. The CDR3 is 15 residues long. Germline V lookup: CDR1 LNHDA, CDR2 SQIVND (reference sequence). The V end was cut by 6 bases, the J end by 7 bases, with 16 bases between. The CDR3 is CASSFAGLWNSPLHF. DNA of the CDR3: TGTGCCAGTAGCTTCGCGGGCCTGTGGAATTCACCCCTCCACTTT.

As regards this clone: Within the sample, other DNA sequences also encode this same CDR3. The CDR3 DNA sequence: TGTGCCAGCTCACCGGGCACTGAAGCTTTCTTT. Protein: CASSPGTEAFF. This sequence joins TRBV18 and TRBJ1-1; D is unclear. Trimming stripped 3 bases from V and 4 bases from J, with 3 bases between. The CDR3 is made up of 11 amino acids. Looked up from germline, CDR1 is KGHSH and CDR2 is LQKENI.

The V gene is TRBV29-1, the J gene TRBJ1-2; unclear D gene. CDR1 and CDR2 (germline): SQVTM, ANQGSEA. V lost 8 bases to trimming and J lost 4 bases, with 11 bases between them. The CDR3 has 11 residues. CDR3 sequence: CSTRTLYGYTF. CDR3 bases: TGCAGCACAAGGACTCTCTATGGCTACACCTTC.

CDR3 coding DNA: TGTGCCAGCAGCACCACCGGGACAGGGGCGAGGGAGCAGTACTTC. Translating gives CASSTTGTGAREQYF. The chain links TRBV5-8 to TRBJ2-5; 10 bases agree with TRBD1. The V segment lost 4 bases and the J segment 11 bases; nucleotides outside the gene matches: 14. Germline V lookup: CDR1 SGHTS, CDR2 YDEGEE. The CDR3 contains 15 residues.

This chain joins TRBV28 and TRBJ2-7; 11 nucleotides agree with TRBD1. The germline V gene has CDR1 MDHEN and CDR2 SYDVKM. The CDR3 loop spans 15 amino acids. The V gene end was trimmed by 2 bases and the J gene end by 3 bases; junction bases not matched to a gene: 3. CDR3 sequence (DNA): TGTGCCAGCAGTTTACTTGGGACAGGGGGCTACGAGCAGTACTTC. Translated: CASSLLGTGGYEQYF.

The chain couples TRBV27 to TRBJ1-2; D gene ambiguous. V shed 7 bases and J shed 2 bases, with 14 bases lying between them. Germline CDR1 is MNHEY and CDR2 is SMNVEV (reference sequence). CDR3 length equals 14 residues. The CDR3 DNA reads TGTGCCAGCAAGAGACCCGGCCCGAACTATGGCTACACCTTC. This gives the protein CASKRPGPNYGYTF.

This clone was seen a handful of times. CDR3 nucleotide sequence: TGTGCCAGCGGCAACTATGGCTACACCTTC. It encodes CASGNYGYTF. The rearrangement links TRBV9 to TRBJ1-2; D remains unclear. Trimming removed 7 bases from V and 2 bases from J, with 3 bases in between. Germline V CDR1 and CDR2: SGDLS, YYNGEE. The CDR3 length is 10 residues.

This chain links TRBV5-1 with TRBJ1-1, with D possibly being TRBD1 (5 bases). The CDR3 sequence is 15 residues long. The V and J ends lost 0 bases and 3 bases respectively, with 12 bases between them. Germline-derived CDR1 and CDR2 are SGHRS and YFSETQ. The CDR3 sequence: CASSLAFAGYTEAFF. The DNA of the CDR3 is TGCGCCAGCAGCTTGGCATTCGCAGGGTACACTGAAGCTTTCTTT.

In its sample, this clone was seen a few times. The chain is built from TRBV11-3 and TRBJ2-4; 15 bases line up with TRBD2. Germline-derived CDR1 and CDR2 are SGHNT and YENEEA. CDR3 length equals 18 residues. Germline trimming cut 2 bases from V and 6 bases from J; bases unmatched to any gene: 8. The CDR3 nucleotides are TGTGCCAGCAGCTTATACTGGACTAGCGGGGGGGCAACAAACATTCAGTACTTC. Translating gives CASSLYWTSGGATNIQYF. The full variable domain, with the rest looked up from reference TRBV11-3 and TRBJ2-4, is EAGVVQSPRYKIIEKKQPVAFWCNPISGHNTLYWYLQNLGQGPELLIRYENEEAVDDSQLPKDRFSAERLKGVDSTLKIQPAELGDSAVYLCASSLYWTSGGATNIQYFGAGTRLSVL.

The CDR3: CASNPRGATGELFF. CDR3 sequence (DNA): TGTGCCAGCAACCCTAGGGGGGCCACCGGGGAGCTGTTTTTT. J is TRBJ2-2 and V is TRBV7-8; either TRBD1 or TRBD2 may supply D (6 bases each). The V end was cut by 7 bases, the J end by 4 bases, with 13 bases between. The germline gives CDR1 SGHVS, CDR2 FQNEAQ. There are 14 residues in the CDR3. Full variable domain (missing parts from reference TRBV7-8 and TRBJ2-2): GAGVSQSPRYKVAKRGQDVALRCDPISGHVSLFWYQQALGQGPEFLTYFQNEAQLDKSGLPSDRFFAERPEGSVSTLKIQRTQQEDSAVYLCASNPRGATGELFFGEGSRLTVL.

V usage is TRBV11-2 and J usage is TRBJ2-1; 12 bases agree with TRBD2. Germline V gene sequence: CDR1 SGHAT, CDR2 FQNNGV. The CDR3 consists of 17 residues. V was clipped by 0 bases and J by 7 bases; unmatched bases: 7. In nucleotides, the CDR3 is TGTGCCAGCAGCTTAGAGCTAGCGGGGGGGCCTGGTAATGAGCAGTTCTTC. Its translation is CASSLELAGGPGNEQFF. Based on the CDR3 plus reference TRBV11-2 and TRBJ2-1, the full variable domain is EAGVAQSPRYKIIEKRQSVAFWCNPISGHATLYWYQQILGQGPKLLIQFQNNGVVDDSQLPKDRFSAERLKGVDSTLKIQPAKLEDSAVYLCASSLELAGGPGNEQFFGPGTRLTVL.

This clone was seen more than once but under ten times. The V and J genes are TRBV5-4 and TRBJ1-2, with 9 positions matching TRBD1. CDR1 is SGHNT and CDR2 is YYREEE in the germline V gene (reference sequence). The CDR3 runs to 14 residues. After removal of 3 bases from V and 4 bases from J, the junction contained 4 bases not matched to a gene. The CDR3 reads CASSSYRGLYGYTF. As DNA, the CDR3 is TGTGCCAGCAGCTCATACAGGGGGCTCTATGGCTACACCTTC.

J is TRBJ2-3 and V is TRBV6-4; TRBD2 matches 10 bases. Trimming cost V 3 bases and J 0 bases; bases outside gene matches: 3. The germline gives CDR1 MRHNA, CDR2 SNTAGT. The CDR3 has 16 residues. This chain's CDR3 is CASSELAGTSTDTQYF. The DNA for the CDR3 is TGTGCCAGCAGTGAACTAGCGGGGACTAGCACAGATACGCAGTATTTT.

CDR3 region: CASSLGQGASPLHF. DNA for the CDR3: TGTGCCAGCAGCTTGGGACAGGGTGCATCACCCCTCCACTTT. The rearrangement uses TRBV5-5 and TRBJ1-6; the match to TRBD1 covers 7 bases. The J segment lost 10 bases and the V segment lost 0 bases, leaving 4 bases of the junction unmatched. The CDR3 is 14 amino acids. The germline gives CDR1 SGHKS, CDR2 YYEKEE (reference sequence).

The V gene is TRBV4-1, the J gene TRBJ1-2, with D possibly matching TRBD1 (6 bases). Germline CDR1 MGHRA, CDR2 YSYEKL. This CDR3 is built from 15 residues. V dropped 1 base and J dropped 3 bases, with 12 bases sitting between them. In DNA form, the CDR3 reads TGCGCCAGCAGCCAAGTGGCAGGGGATGACTATGGCTACACCTTC. Protein sequence: CASSQVAGDDYGYTF.

V is TRBV7-8 and J is TRBJ2-5, with 16 bases matching TRBD2. Germline CDR1 SGHVS, CDR2 FQNEAQ. Unmatched junction bases numbered 11, after V lost 6 bases and J lost 7 bases. This CDR3 has 17 amino acids. The CDR3 DNA follows: TGTGCCAGCAGACCAGGGCTCGGGACTAGCGGGGGGGTGACCCAGTACTTC. Translating gives CASRPGLGTSGGVTQYF.

The V gene is TRBV5-1, the J gene TRBJ2-7; 9 bases map to TRBD1. J was trimmed by 5 bases and V by 1 base; bases with no gene match: 4. The CDR3 is made up of 14 amino acids. The germline V gene has CDR1 SGHRS and CDR2 YFSETQ. The CDR3 nucleotides are TGCGCCAGCAGCTTGAGGGACAGGGAACACGAGCAGTACTTC. Translating it yields CASSLRDREHEQYF.

This clone is labeled medium-sized. The genes are TRBV4-1 and TRBJ1-6; no reliable D call. CDR1 is MGHRA, CDR2 YSYEKL, per germline. This CDR3 is built from 13 residues. V was trimmed by 0 bases and J by 13 bases, leaving 10 bases between them. CDR3 nucleotide sequence: TGCGCCAGCAGCCAAGAGCCGGGTAGGCCCCTCCACTTT. Translated, it gives CASSQEPGRPLHF.

This chain uses TRBV7-9 with TRBJ1-1; D gene ambiguous. The germline V gene encodes CDR1 SEHNR and CDR2 FQNEAQ (reference sequence). The CDR3 length is 13 residues. The V end lost 1 base, the J end lost 5 bases, and 8 bases lay between the germline ends. In DNA form, the CDR3 reads TGTGCCAGCAGCTTAGACCCAGTGACTGAAGCTTTCTTT. Its protein is CASSLDPVTEAFF.

The chain joins TRBV27 to TRBJ1-5; no definite D call. V was shortened by 4 bases and J by 3 bases, with 7 bases between the two germline ends. This CDR3 contains 13 residues. Per the germline V gene, CDR1 is MNHEY and CDR2 is SMNVEV (reference sequence). CDR3 DNA sequence: TGTGCCAGCAGTTACGGACTCAATCAGCCCCAGCATTTT. Protein: CASSYGLNQPQHF.

The rearrangement links TRBV2 to TRBJ1-4; D unresolved. CDR1 is SNHLY and CDR2 is FYNNEI in the germline V gene. The CDR3 spans 15 residues. Trimming pared 7 bases from V and 0 bases from J, leaving 12 bases between. The CDR3 sequence is CASTESEATNEKLFF. CDR3 in DNA: TGTGCCAGCACCGAGTCGGAGGCAACTAATGAAAAACTGTTTTTT.

This chain connects TRBV27 to TRBJ2-1; TRBD2 agrees at 7 bases. Germline V gene sequence: CDR1 MNHEY, CDR2 SMNVEV (reference sequence). V shed 6 bases and J 2 bases; nucleotides not matched to a gene: 10. The CDR3 length is 16 residues. The CDR3 is CASSFGAGATYNEQFF. CDR3 nucleotide sequence: TGTGCCAGCAGCTTCGGGGCGGGAGCAACCTACAATGAGCAGTTCTTC.